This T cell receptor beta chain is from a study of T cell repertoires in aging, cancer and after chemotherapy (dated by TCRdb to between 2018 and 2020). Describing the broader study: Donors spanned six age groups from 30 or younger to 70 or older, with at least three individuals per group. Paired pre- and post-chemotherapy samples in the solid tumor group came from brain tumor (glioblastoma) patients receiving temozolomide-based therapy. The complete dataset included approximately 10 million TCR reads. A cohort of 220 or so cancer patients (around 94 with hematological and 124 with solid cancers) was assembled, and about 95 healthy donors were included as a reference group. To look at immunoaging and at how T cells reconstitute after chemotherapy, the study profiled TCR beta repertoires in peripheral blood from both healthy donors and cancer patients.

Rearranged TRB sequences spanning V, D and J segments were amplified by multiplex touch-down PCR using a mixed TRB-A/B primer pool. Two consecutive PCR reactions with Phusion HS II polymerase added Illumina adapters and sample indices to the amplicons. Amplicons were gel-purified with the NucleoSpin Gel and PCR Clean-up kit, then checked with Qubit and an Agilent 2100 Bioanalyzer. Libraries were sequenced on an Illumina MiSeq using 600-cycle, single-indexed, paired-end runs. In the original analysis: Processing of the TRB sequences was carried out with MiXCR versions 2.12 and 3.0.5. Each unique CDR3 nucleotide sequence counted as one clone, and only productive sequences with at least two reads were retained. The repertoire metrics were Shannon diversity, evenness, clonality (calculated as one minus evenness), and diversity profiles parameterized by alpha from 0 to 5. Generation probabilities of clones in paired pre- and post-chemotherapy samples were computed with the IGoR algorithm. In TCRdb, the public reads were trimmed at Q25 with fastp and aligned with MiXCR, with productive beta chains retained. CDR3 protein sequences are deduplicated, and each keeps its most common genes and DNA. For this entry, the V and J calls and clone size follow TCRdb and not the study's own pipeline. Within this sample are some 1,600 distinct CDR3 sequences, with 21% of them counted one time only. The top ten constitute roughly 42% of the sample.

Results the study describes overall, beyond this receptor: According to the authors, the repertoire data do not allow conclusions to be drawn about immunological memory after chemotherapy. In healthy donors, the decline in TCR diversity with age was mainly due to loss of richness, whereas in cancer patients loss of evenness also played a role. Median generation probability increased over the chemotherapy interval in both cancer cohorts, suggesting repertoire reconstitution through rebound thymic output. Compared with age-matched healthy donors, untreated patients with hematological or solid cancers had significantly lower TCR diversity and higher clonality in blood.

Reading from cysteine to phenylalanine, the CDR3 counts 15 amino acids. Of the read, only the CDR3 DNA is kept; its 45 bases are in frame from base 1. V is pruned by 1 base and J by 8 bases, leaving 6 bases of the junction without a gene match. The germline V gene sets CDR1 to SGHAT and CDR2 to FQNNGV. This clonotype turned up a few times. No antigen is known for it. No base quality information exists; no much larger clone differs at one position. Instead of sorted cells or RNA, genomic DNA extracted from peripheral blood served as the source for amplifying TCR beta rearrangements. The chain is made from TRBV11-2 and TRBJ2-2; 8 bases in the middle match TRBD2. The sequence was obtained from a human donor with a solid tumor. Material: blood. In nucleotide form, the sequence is TGTGCCAGCAGCTTAGCGGGGGGGCTTGGAGGGGAGCTGTTTTTT. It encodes CASSLAGGLGGELFF.